A selection of T cell receptor beta chains follows, all from one sample in a study of radiotherapy plus CTLA-4 blockade in lung cancer. This table comes from immunoSEQ multiplex PCR, and its TCRdb copy is limited to in-frame clones, with some not included. This repertoire shows tens of thousands of clones, approximately 80% found once; its top ten account for around 24%. The input for sequencing was peripheral blood, taken from a patient treated with radiotherapy plus ipilimumab. The source of these receptors is a human donor with non-small cell lung cancer that progressed on radiotherapy plus ipilimumab. Both conserved end residues are part of each CDR3. Each record gives: CDR3 length, V gene, clone size, J gene, D gene, CDR3 protein, CDR3 DNA. The D gene is left open where the match is weak. Where a row states a size, it is once, few, many or the class of an expanded clone; other rows omit it.

17	TRBV19	-	TRBJ2-6	-	CASHISWGDGGANVLTF	TGTGCCAGCCATATCTCGTGGGGGGACGGAGGGGCCAACGTCCTGACTTTC
15	TRBV21-1	-	TRBJ2-7	-	CASTGDRPSSYEQYF	TGTGCCAGCACCGGGGACAGACCGAGCTCCTACGAGCAGTACTTC
17	TRBV18	-	TRBJ1-3	-	CASSPQFGQVSGNTIYF	TGTGCCAGCTCACCACAATTTGGCCAGGTCTCTGGAAACACCATATATTTT
13	TRBV2	-	TRBJ1-1	-	CASTREAESEAFF	TGTGCCAGCACCCGGGAGGCGGAATCTGAAGCTTTCTTT
16	TRBV21-1	-	TRBJ2-1	-	CASSARQVTFYNEQFF	TGTGCCAGCAGCGCCCGACAGGTCACCTTTTACAATGAGCAGTTCTTC
13	TRBV9	-	TRBJ1-6	-	CASSVQGNSPLHF	TGTGCCAGCAGCGTACAGGGTAATTCACCCCTCCACTTT
13	TRBV7-6	-	TRBJ2-7	TRBD1	CASSPGGSDEQYF	TGTGCCAGCAGTCCAGGGGGTAGCGACGAGCAGTACTTC
14	TRBV12-5	-	TRBJ1-1	-	CASGLDRRHTEAFF	TGTGCTAGTGGTTTGGACAGGCGCCATACTGAAGCTTTCTTT
14	TRBV13	few	TRBJ2-7	-	CASSFRTAGGEQYF	TGTGCCAGCAGCTTCAGGACAGCCGGAGGCGAGCAGTACTTC
15	TRBV5-1	-	TRBJ1-2	-	CASSLGSHFNYGYTF	TGCGCCAGCAGCTTGGGATCTCACTTCAACTATGGCTACACCTTC
15	TRBV6-5	once	TRBJ1-1	TRBD1	CASSPTTGSRAEAFF	TGTGCCAGCAGTCCAACGACAGGGTCTAGGGCTGAAGCTTTCTTT
18	TRBV28	-	TRBJ1-5	TRBD1	CASTYNRDRGLVYQPQHF	TGTGCCAGCACCTATAACCGGGACAGGGGGCTAGTTTATCAGCCCCAGCATTTT
13	TRBV2	-	TRBJ1-6	-	CASSDSVGSPLHF	TGTGCCAGCAGTGATTCGGTCGGTTCACCCCTCCACTTT
21	TRBV10-3	once	TRBJ1-5	TRBD1	CAISESQLDRGPWASNQPQHF	TGTGCCATCAGTGAGTCGCAACTGGACAGGGGGCCATGGGCTAGCAATCAGCCCCAGCATTTT
14	TRBV7-2	-	TRBJ2-7	TRBD1	CASSLTGGIDEQYF	TGTGCCAGCAGCCTCACAGGGGGCATCGACGAGCAGTACTTC
17	TRBV19	-	TRBJ1-4	-	CASSMRQGGATNEKLFF	TGTGCCAGTAGTATGAGGCAAGGGGGTGCAACTAATGAAAAACTGTTTTTT
15	TRBV4-1	-	TRBJ2-7	TRBD1	CASSPQRDSSYEQYF	TGCGCCAGCAGCCCCCAACGGGACAGCTCCTACGAGCAGTACTTC
14	TRBV5-4	once	TRBJ2-7	-	CASSLDQGTYEQYF	TGTGCCAGCAGCTTGGACCAGGGAACCTACGAGCAGTACTTC
13	TRBV6-1	-	TRBJ2-5	-	CASSEFGGPTQYF	TGTGCCAGCAGTGAATTCGGCGGCCCCACCCAGTACTTC
16	TRBV6-1	-	TRBJ1-3	-	CASSESDSRSGNTIYF	TGTGCCAGCAGTGAATCGGACAGCCGCTCTGGAAACACCATATATTTT
16	TRBV5-7	once	TRBJ2-5	-	CASSPPHPGGQETQYF	TGTGCCAGCAGCCCTCCCCACCCCGGGGGCCAAGAGACCCAGTACTTC
15	TRBV7-2	-	TRBJ2-3	TRBD2	CASSLTGGDTDTQYF	TGTGCCAGCAGCTTAACGGGGGGAGACACAGATACGCAGTATTTT
14	TRBV6-5	few	TRBJ2-7	TRBD1	CASAGTGLPNEQYF	TGTGCCAGTGCCGGGACAGGGCTACCGAACGAGCAGTACTTC
16	TRBV19	-	TRBJ1-6	-	CASSIEGQGRNSPLHF	TGTGCCAGTAGTATAGAAGGGCAGGGGCGAAATTCACCCCTCCACTTT
12	TRBV11-2	-	TRBJ2-3	-	CASSPDAATQYF	TGTGCCAGCAGCCCCGACGCGGCCACGCAGTATTTT
14	TRBV27	-	TRBJ1-1	-	CASSLSTGGIEAFF	TGTGCCAGCAGTTTATCTACTGGGGGGATTGAAGCTTTCTTT
14	TRBV4-2	-	TRBJ2-3	-	CASSQAPDTDTQYF	TGTGCCAGCAGCCAAGCCCCAGACACAGATACGCAGTATTTT
16	TRBV5-1	-	TRBJ2-5	TRBD2	CASSPLLTSGGETQYF	TGCGCCAGCAGCCCCCTCTTAACTAGCGGGGGAGAGACCCAGTACTTC
17	TRBV19	-	TRBJ1-6	-	CASSMSAEGFSYSPLHF	TGTGCCAGTAGTATGTCCGCGGAGGGATTTTCTTATTCACCCCTCCACTTT
13	TRBV9	once	TRBJ2-7	-	CASSIREGYEQYF	TGTGCCAGCAGCATTAGAGAGGGCTACGAGCAGTACTTC
15	TRBV9	once	TRBJ2-1	TRBD2	CASSVEGGGHGEQFF	TGTGCCAGCAGCGTAGAAGGCGGGGGGCACGGTGAGCAGTTCTTC
12	TRBV18	once	TRBJ1-1	-	CATAGVNTEAFF	TGTGCCACCGCAGGGGTTAACACTGAAGCTTTCTTT
14	TRBV19	few	TRBJ1-5	-	CASSLADSNQPQHF	TGTGCCAGTAGTTTGGCCGATAGCAATCAGCCCCAGCATTTT
16	TRBV7-2	-	TRBJ2-1	TRBD2	CASSLDTSGATQGQFF	TGTGCCAGCAGCTTGGATACTAGCGGGGCGACTCAGGGGCAGTTCTTC
15	TRBV6-1	-	TRBJ1-5	-	CASTSKQGGNQPQHF	TGTGCCAGCACGTCCAAACAGGGAGGCAATCAGCCCCAGCATTTT
17	TRBV4-2	-	TRBJ2-2	TRBD1	CASSQPRDRENTGELFF	TGTGCCAGCAGCCAACCCCGGGACAGGGAGAACACCGGGGAGCTGTTTTTT
12	TRBV11-2	-	TRBJ1-1	-	CASSHDPGRAFF	TGTGCCAGCAGCCACGACCCAGGGCGAGCTTTCTTT
14	TRBV7-2	-	TRBJ2-4	TRBD1	CASSGQGAKNIQYF	TGTGCCAGCAGCGGACAGGGGGCCAAAAACATTCAGTACTTC
15	TRBV7-9	-	TRBJ1-1	TRBD1	CASSPRTGVNTEAFF	TGTGCCAGCAGCCCCAGGACAGGGGTGAACACTGAAGCTTTCTTT
14	TRBV19	-	TRBJ1-3	TRBD1	CASKQDRNVDTIYF	TGTGCCAGTAAACAGGACAGGAACGTAGACACCATATATTTT
19	TRBV9	-	TRBJ2-2	TRBD2	CASSSTSGLAGGWTGELFF	TGTGCCAGCAGCTCCACTTCGGGACTAGCGGGGGGGTGGACCGGGGAGCTGTTTTTT
16	TRBV5-1	-	TRBJ2-5	-	CASSTGSTGVGETQYF	TGCGCCAGCAGCACCGGGTCGACAGGCGTAGGAGAGACCCAGTACTTC
16	TRBV11-3	-	TRBJ1-1	-	CASSEPKTGSNTEAFF	TGTGCCAGCAGCGAACCGAAGACAGGCTCGAACACTGAAGCTTTCTTT
15	TRBV12-5	-	TRBJ1-2	-	CASGISRVPIYGYTF	TGTGCTAGTGGGATAAGCAGGGTCCCTATCTATGGCTACACCTTC
17	TRBV15	-	TRBJ2-1	-	CATSRVRTDGLYNEQFF	TGTGCCACCAGCAGAGTGAGGACGGACGGACTATACAATGAGCAGTTCTTC
14	TRBV4-3	once	TRBJ1-3	-	CASSQSAVGNTIYF	TGCGCCAGCAGCCAGAGTGCGGTTGGAAACACCATATATTTT
16	TRBV19	-	TRBJ1-2	TRBD1	CASSPSRGQGASGYTF	TGTGCCAGTAGTCCTAGCCGGGGACAGGGAGCCTCTGGCTACACCTTC
16	TRBV29-1	-	TRBJ2-5	-	CSVDVVERGRDWTQYF	TGCAGCGTTGATGTTGTCGAGCGTGGCCGTGATTGGACCCAGTACTTC
14	TRBV14	once	TRBJ2-5	TRBD1	CASSQGDRGRTQYF	TGTGCCAGCAGCCAAGGGGACAGGGGGAGAACGCAGTACTTC
17	TRBV6-4	-	TRBJ1-3	-	CASSARRFFGSGNTIYF	TGTGCCAGCAGTGCACGGAGATTTTTTGGGTCTGGAAACACCATATATTTT
17	TRBV11-2	-	TRBJ2-2	TRBD2	CASSFPSGGANTGELFF	TGTGCCAGCAGCTTCCCTAGCGGGGGGGCTAACACCGGGGAGCTGTTTTTT
13	TRBV5-8	few	TRBJ1-6	TRBD1	CASRDRGNSPLHF	TGTGCCAGCAGGGACAGGGGTAATTCACCCCTCCACTTT